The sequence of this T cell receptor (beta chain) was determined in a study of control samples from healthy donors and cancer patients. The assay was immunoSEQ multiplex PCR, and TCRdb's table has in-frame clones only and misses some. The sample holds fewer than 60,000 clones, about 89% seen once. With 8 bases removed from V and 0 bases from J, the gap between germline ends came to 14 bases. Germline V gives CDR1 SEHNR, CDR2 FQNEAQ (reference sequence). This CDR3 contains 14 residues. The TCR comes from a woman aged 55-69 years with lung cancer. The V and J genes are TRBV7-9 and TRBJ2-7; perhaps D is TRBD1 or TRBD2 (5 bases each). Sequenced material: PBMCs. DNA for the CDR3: TGTGCCAGCGGGACCGACAGACCCTCCTACGAGCAGTACTTC. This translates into CASGTDRPSYEQYF.